In this sample, the clone carrying this T cell receptor beta chain turned up once. Trimming removed 3 bases at V and 0 bases at J, with 14 bases between. The CDR3 totals 16 residues. Germline assignment: CDR1 LNHDA and CDR2 SQIVND (reference sequence). CD4+ cell separation produced CD45RA+ naive and CD45RA-negative memory subsets. The data are from a study of shared clonotypes between healthy human individuals. TCRdb keeps only in-frame clones here, not all; method: immunoSEQ multiplex PCR. This sample yields approximately 1,500,000 clones, of which about 98% are seen a single time; approximately 0.45% belongs to the top ten.

This rearrangement joins TRBV19 to TRBJ1-1; D remains unclear. This clonotype was obtained from a man aged 25 to 40 in good health. Material: naive CD4+ T cells sorted from blood. Subset: CD45RA+ positively selected. DNA of the CDR3: TGTGCCAGTAGTATGGGAACGGGGAGGGTGAACACTGAAGCTTTCTTT. Residues: CASSMGTGRVNTEAFF.